The T cell receptor (beta chain) under discussion was sequenced for a study of a mutant IDH1 vaccine in newly diagnosed glioma. Study context: It was radiotherapy, temozolomide, or both that patients received previously, with most receiving both.

Regarding this clone: Antigen unknown.

This CDR3 has 18 amino acids. Between the trimmed V and J ends, which lost 2 bases and 2 bases, there was a span of 19 bases. Looked up from germline, CDR1 is SGHTA and CDR2 is FQGNSA. Sample time point: week 23, last vaccination. It was 300 ug of mutant IDH1 20-mer peptide that made up each vaccine dose, given with topical imiquimod. TCRdb's table, derived via immunoSEQ multiplex PCR, lists solely in-frame clones and lacks some. This table has tens of thousands of clones, under 80% appearing once. This material consisted of PBMCs, taken from a glioma patient whose treatment included an IDH1 peptide vaccine. The V gene is TRBV7-2, the J gene TRBJ1-3, with D uncertain. The clonotype comes from a woman aged 40-49 years with glioma. Some clones in this sample may be carry-over from other donors' samples. The CDR3 nucleotides read TGTGCCAGCAGCTTATCTTCTGGCACTTCGGGCCCTGGAAACACCATATATTTT. Translation: CASSLSSGTSGPGNTIYF. The complete variable domain, with remaining parts taken from reference TRBV7-2 and TRBJ1-3, reads GAGVSQSPSNKVTEKGKDVELRCDPISGHTALYWYRQSLGQGLEFLIYFQGNSAPDKSGLPSDRFSAERTGGSVSTLTIQRTQQEDSAVYLCASSLSSGTSGPGNTIYFGEGSWLTVV.